Below, 9 T cell receptor beta chains from the same sample are listed, as sequenced in a study of PD-1 blockade in classical Hodgkin lymphoma. Some clones are missing from TCRdb's copy, which holds only in-frame ones; the method was immunoSEQ multiplex PCR. The profile covers tens of thousands of clones, with about three quarters appearing a single time and over 15% taken by the ten largest. Every patient had relapsed following autologous stem cell transplantation, and cohorts differed in brentuximab vedotin exposure. This sample comprised peripheral blood mononuclear cells (PBMCs), obtained at baseline. Receptors originate from a human donor with classical Hodgkin lymphoma.

This chain links TRBV7-6 with TRBJ1-1, with unresolved D. CDR3 size: 13 residues. V dropped 1 base and J dropped 1 base, with 4 bases sitting between them. Germline CDR1 reads SGHVS; CDR2 reads FNYEAQ. Here the CDR3 DNA reads TGTGCCAGCAGCTTAGAACAGAACACTGAAGCTTTCTTT. It encodes CASSLEQNTEAFF.

This chain uses TRBV4-1 with TRBJ2-7; 7 nucleotides agree with TRBD1. V lost 1 base and J lost 0; bases outside the gene matches: 15. CDR1 is MGHRA, CDR2 YSYEKL, per germline. The CDR3 extends over 19 amino acids. Written as DNA, the CDR3 is TGCGCCAGCAGCCAAGTTGGAGGTCGGGACAGACTTAGCTCCTACGAGCAGTACTTC. Protein sequence: CASSQVGGRDRLSSYEQYF.

The CDR3 spells CASRVIGPGETQYF. The CDR3 coding sequence is TGCGCCAGCCGTGTTATCGGGCCGGGCGAGACCCAGTACTTC. The V and J genes are TRBV5-1 and TRBJ2-5; D call uncertain. Germline lookup yields CDR1 SGHRS and CDR2 YFSETQ. V was shortened by 7 bases and J by 5 bases, with 18 bases between the two germline ends. This CDR3 region has 14 residues. Variable domain in full (rest from reference TRBV5-1 and TRBJ2-5): KAGVTQTPRYLIKTRGQQVTLSCSPISGHRSVSWYQQTPGQGLQFLFEYFSETQRNKGNFPGRFSGRQFSNSRSEMNVSTLELGDSALYLCASRVIGPGETQYFGPGTRLLVL.

The rearrangement links TRBV9 to TRBJ1-1; D possibly corresponds to TRBD1 (5 bases). Germline V gives CDR1 SGDLS, CDR2 YYNGEE. The V and J ends lost 3 bases and 1 base respectively, with 13 bases between them. The CDR3 is made up of 15 amino acids. CDR3 nucleotide sequence: TGTGCCAGCAGCGCGGGACCCGTTCAGAACACTGAAGCTTTCTTT. It translates to CASSAGPVQNTEAFF.

The gene calls are TRBV27 and TRBJ2-4; tentatively, D is TRBD2 (6 bases). The CDR3 has 17 residues. Looked up from germline, CDR1 is MNHEY and CDR2 is SMNVEV (reference sequence). The V end lost 3 bases, the J end lost 1 base, and 16 bases lay between the germline ends. As DNA, the CDR3 is TGTGCCAGCAGTTTTGCGGGGTCCAGGGTGGCCAAAAACATTCAGTACTTC. Protein: CASSFAGSRVAKNIQYF.

The chain uses TRBV6-1 and TRBJ2-5; 7 bases match TRBD2. The CDR3 spans 12 residues. Germline V CDR1 and CDR2: MNHNS, SASEGT. J was trimmed by 5 bases and V by 4 bases; bases with no gene match: 1. As DNA, the CDR3 is TGTGCCAGCAGTGCCGGGGGGGAGACCCAGTACTTC. Protein: CASSAGGETQYF.

The J gene is TRBJ2-3, the V gene TRBV6-1, with 8 positions matching TRBD2. CDR3 length equals 15 residues. Germline V gene data show CDR1 as MNHNS and CDR2 as SASEGT. V was pared by 3 bases and J by 4 bases, with 6 bases of the junction left unmatched. The CDR3 DNA reads TGTGCCAGCAGTGACGCGGGAGGTGGCGCAGATACGCAGTATTTT. Translated, it gives CASSDAGGGADTQYF.

The chain employs TRBV19 and TRBJ1-5; D uncertain. V was cut by 3 bases and J by 2 bases, with 11 bases left in between. Germline V gives CDR1 LNHDA, CDR2 SQIVND (reference sequence). The CDR3 has 15 amino acids. The CDR3 region has the DNA TGTGCCAGTAGTATTACGGCCACGGGCAATCAGCCCCAGCATTTT. It encodes CASSITATGNQPQHF.

The chain has TRBV7-3 and TRBJ2-7; 9 bases line up with TRBD2. The CDR3 runs 15 residues. Germline CDR1 reads SGHTA; CDR2 reads FQGTGA. Trimming took 1 base from V and 5 from J; bases not matched to a gene: 6. In DNA, the CDR3 is TGTGCCAGCAGCTTAATCGGTAGCGGGAGCCACGAGCAGTACTTC. It is translated as CASSLIGSGSHEQYF.